These 8 T cell receptor beta chains were all obtained from the same sample, sequenced in a study of beta chain features in type 1 diabetes. Expressed TCRB transcripts were sequenced because the entire RNA isolate underwent reverse transcription. Clones were sequenced by immunoSEQ multiplex PCR, and TCRdb holds only the in-frame ones, with some missing. The sample holds 600,000 or so clones, around 15% seen once. What these receptors recognize is not known. Overall study findings and caveats: Significant though moderate, a shortening of TCRB CDR3s appeared in all four CD4+ subsets of Type 1 diabetes patients.

The sample comprised naive CD4+ T cells from blood. These receptors were taken from a man aged 18 to 35 with type 1 diabetes.

The chain carries TRBV7-2 and TRBJ2-2, with D tentatively TRBD1 (6 bases). Trimming took off 5 bases at V and 6 bases at J, with 10 bases between the two ends. The CDR3 sequence is 13 residues long. Per the germline V gene, CDR1 is SGHTA and CDR2 is FQGNSA. The CDR3: CASSPGQSGELFF. The CDR3 bases are TGTGCCAGCAGCCCAGGACAGTCCGGGGAGCTGTTTTTT.

The gene calls are TRBV5-4 and TRBJ2-3, with TRBD2 as a possible D gene (7 bases). In germline, CDR1 is SGHNT, CDR2 YYREEE (reference sequence). Trimming took off 4 bases at V and 3 bases at J, with 21 bases between the two ends. This CDR3 contains 17 residues. In nucleotides, the CDR3 is TGTGCCAGCAGCCCCACCTGGGGGGCTAGCGGTACAGATACGCAGTATTTT. It encodes CASSPTWGASGTDTQYF.

The chain is built from TRBV6-5 and TRBJ1-3, with unresolved D. The germline V and J ends were trimmed by 4 bases and 1 base, with 8 bases remaining between them. The germline V gene encodes CDR1 MNHEY and CDR2 SVGAGI. CDR3 size: 14 residues. For the CDR3, the DNA is TGTGCCAGCAGTTTTGGAAGGTCTGGAAACACCATATATTTT. It specifies CASSFGRSGNTIYF.

This chain connects TRBV30 to TRBJ2-2; no definite D call. V gave up 4 bases and J gave up 4 bases, with 7 bases separating them. Per the germline V gene, CDR1 is GTSNPN and CDR2 is SVGIG (reference sequence). The CDR3 consists of 12 residues. The chain's CDR3 is CAWILITGELFF. CDR3 in DNA: TGTGCCTGGATCTTAATCACCGGGGAGCTGTTTTTT.

The J gene is TRBJ1-5, the V gene TRBV19; D ambiguous. CDR3 length: 13 residues. Germline CDR1 LNHDA, CDR2 SQIVND (reference sequence). V gave up 0 bases and J gave up 7 bases, with 7 bases separating them. CDR3 residues: CASSIEGRQPQHF. CDR3 DNA: TGTGCCAGTAGTATAGAAGGGCGCCAGCCCCAGCATTTT.

This clone was detected only a few times. The V and J genes are TRBV6-5 and TRBJ2-5, with a tentative D call TRBD1 (6 bases). CDR1 MNHEY and CDR2 SVGAGI come from the germline V gene. The CDR3 is 12 residues long. V lost 3 bases and J lost 7, with 9 bases in between. CDR3 sequence: CASSYQGTTQYF. The CDR3 nucleotides read TGTGCCAGCAGTTATCAGGGGACGACCCAGTACTTC.

The chain couples TRBV29-1 to TRBJ2-2; weak D call: TRBD1 (5 bases). Trimming cost V 7 bases and J 5 bases, with 17 bases left between them. CDR3 length: 14 amino acids. Germline V gene lookup returns CDR1 SQVTM and CDR2 ANQGSEA. CDR3 in DNA: TGCAGCGCTGGCCGGCAGGGTGATACCGGGGAGCTGTTTTTT. Protein: CSAGRQGDTGELFF.

As for this clone: This same CDR3 is encoded by further DNA sequences in the sample. This chain connects TRBV2 to TRBJ2-3; tentative D call: TRBD1 (6 bases). This CDR3 is built from 13 residues. Trimming pared 8 bases from V and 1 base from J, leaving 10 bases between. Germline assignment: CDR1 SNHLY and CDR2 FYNNEI. The CDR3 region has the DNA TGTGCCAGCCGGGACACCGGCACAGATACGCAGTATTTT. Translation gives CASRDTGTDTQYF.